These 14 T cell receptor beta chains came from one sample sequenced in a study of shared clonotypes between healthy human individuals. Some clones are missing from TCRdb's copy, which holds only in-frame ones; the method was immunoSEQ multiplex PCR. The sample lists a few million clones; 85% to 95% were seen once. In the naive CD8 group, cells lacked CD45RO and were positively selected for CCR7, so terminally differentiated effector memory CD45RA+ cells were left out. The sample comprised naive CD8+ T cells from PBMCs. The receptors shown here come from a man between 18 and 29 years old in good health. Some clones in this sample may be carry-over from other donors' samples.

CDR3 DNA: TGTGCCACTGGACAGGGGCTACACAATGAAAAACTGTTTTTT. Protein sequence: CATGQGLHNEKLFF. The V and J genes are TRBV6-1 and TRBJ1-4, with TRBD1 matching over 9 bases. The trim removed 10 bases at V and 5 bases at J, leaving 8 bases unmatched. The CDR3 spans 14 residues. Germline V gene sequence: CDR1 MNHNS, CDR2 SASEGT.

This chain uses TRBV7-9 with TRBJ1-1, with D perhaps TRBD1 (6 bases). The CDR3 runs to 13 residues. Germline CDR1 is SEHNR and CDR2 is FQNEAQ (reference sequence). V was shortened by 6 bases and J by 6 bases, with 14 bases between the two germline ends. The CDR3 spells CASSAGVFPEAFF. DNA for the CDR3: TGTGCCAGCAGTGCAGGGGTTTTCCCTGAAGCTTTCTTT.

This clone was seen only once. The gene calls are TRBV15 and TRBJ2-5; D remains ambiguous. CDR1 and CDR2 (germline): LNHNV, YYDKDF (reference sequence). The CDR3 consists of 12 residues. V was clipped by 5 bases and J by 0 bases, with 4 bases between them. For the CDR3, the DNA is TGTGCCACCAGCGGGTACCAAGAGACCCAGTACTTC. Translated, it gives CATSGYQETQYF.

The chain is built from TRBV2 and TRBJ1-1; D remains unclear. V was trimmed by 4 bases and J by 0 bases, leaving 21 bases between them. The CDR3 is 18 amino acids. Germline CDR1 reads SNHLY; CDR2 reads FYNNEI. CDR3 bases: TGTGCCAGCAGTGCCGAGTGGAGGGAAGGTAGGATGAACACTGAAGCTTTCTTT. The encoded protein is CASSAEWREGRMNTEAFF.

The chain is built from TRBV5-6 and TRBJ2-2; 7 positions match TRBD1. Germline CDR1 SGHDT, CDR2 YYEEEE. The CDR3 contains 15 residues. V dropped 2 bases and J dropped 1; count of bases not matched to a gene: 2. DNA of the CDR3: TGTGCCAGCAGCTTATGGGACAGGAACACCGGGGAGCTGTTTTTT. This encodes CASSLWDRNTGELFF.

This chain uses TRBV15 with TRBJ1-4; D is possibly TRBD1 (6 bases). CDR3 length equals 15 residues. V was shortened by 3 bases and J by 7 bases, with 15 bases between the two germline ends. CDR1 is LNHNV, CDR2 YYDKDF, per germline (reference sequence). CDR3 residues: CATSRVTGLGEKLFF. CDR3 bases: TGTGCCACCAGCAGGGTGACAGGTCTAGGTGAAAAACTGTTTTTT.

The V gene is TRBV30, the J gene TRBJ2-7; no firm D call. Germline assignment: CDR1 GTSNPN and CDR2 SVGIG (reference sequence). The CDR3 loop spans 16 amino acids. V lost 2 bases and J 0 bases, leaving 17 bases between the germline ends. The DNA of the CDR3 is TGTGCCTGGAGTATTCCTAGGTTCCCCAGCTCCTACGAGCAGTACTTC. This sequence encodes CAWSIPRFPSSYEQYF.

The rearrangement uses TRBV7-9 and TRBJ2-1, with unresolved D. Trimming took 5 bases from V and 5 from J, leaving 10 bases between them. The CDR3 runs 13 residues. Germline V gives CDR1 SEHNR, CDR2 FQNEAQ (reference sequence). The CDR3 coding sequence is TGTGCCAGCAGCCCCGCCCGCGACAATGAGCAGTTCTTC. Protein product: CASSPARDNEQFF.

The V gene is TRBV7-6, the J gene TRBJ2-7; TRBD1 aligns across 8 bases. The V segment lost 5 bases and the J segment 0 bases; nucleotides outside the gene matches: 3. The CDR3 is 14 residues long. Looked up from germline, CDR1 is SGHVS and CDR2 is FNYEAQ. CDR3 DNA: TGTGCCAGCAGCACCACAGGGGGCTCCTACGAGCAGTACTTC. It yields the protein CASSTTGGSYEQYF.

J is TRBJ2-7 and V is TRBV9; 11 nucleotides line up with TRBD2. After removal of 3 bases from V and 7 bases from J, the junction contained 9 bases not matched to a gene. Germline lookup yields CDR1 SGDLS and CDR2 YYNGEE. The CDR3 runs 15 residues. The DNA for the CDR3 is TGTGCCAGCAGCGCGGGGACTAGCGGTCTGGGGGAGCAGTACTTC. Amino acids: CASSAGTSGLGEQYF. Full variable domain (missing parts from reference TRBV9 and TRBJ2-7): DSGVTQTPKHLITATGQRVTLRCSPRSGDLSVYWYQQSLDQGLQFLIQYYNGEERAKGNILERFSAQQFPDLHSELNLSSLELGDSALYFCASSAGTSGLGEQYFGPGTRLTVT.

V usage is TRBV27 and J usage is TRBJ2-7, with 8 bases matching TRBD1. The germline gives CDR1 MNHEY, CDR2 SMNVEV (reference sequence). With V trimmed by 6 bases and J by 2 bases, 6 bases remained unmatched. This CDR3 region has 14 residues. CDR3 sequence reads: CASSYTGQAYEQYF. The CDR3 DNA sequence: TGTGCCAGCAGCTATACGGGACAGGCCTACGAGCAGTACTTC.

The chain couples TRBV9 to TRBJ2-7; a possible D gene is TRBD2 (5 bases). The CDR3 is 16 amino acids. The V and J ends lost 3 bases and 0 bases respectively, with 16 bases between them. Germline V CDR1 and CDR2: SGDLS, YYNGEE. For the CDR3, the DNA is TGTGCCAGCAGCGCCGGACTCTCAGTACTCTCCTACGAGCAGTACTTC. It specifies CASSAGLSVLSYEQYF.

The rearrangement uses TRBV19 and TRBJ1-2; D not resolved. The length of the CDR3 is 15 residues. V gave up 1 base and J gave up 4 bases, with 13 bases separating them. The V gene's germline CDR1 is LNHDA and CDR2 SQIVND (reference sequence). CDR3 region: CASSIAGGMGYGYTF. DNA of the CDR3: TGTGCCAGTAGTATAGCTGGCGGTATGGGCTATGGCTACACCTTC.

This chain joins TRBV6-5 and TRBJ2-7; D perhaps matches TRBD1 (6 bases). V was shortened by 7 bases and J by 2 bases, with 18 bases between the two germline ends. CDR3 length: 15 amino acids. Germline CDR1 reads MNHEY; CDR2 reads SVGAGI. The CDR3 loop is CASKTGDISTYEQYF. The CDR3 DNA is TGTGCCAGCAAGACTGGGGACATTTCAACCTACGAGCAGTACTTC.